The 2 T cell receptor beta chains in this list originate from one sample, sequenced in a study of Ad26.COV2.S vaccination and SARS-CoV-2 variants. As for treatment: around 19 received Ad26.COV2.S at low or high dose, single or two shots; 5 received placebo; per-sample allocation not given. Sampling was done on day 63 after the first vaccine or placebo injection. Assay: immunoSEQ multiplex PCR; the TCRdb copy retains only in-frame clones and omits some. This sample has 360,000 or so clones; about nine tenths occur once, and the top ten carry 1.9%. This sample comprised peripheral blood, obtained in a trial of Ad26.COV2.S vaccine versus placebo. All receptors come from a person aged 18-65 years who received the Ad26.COV2.S COVID-19 vaccine or a placebo.

The J gene is TRBJ1-1, the V gene TRBV28; TRBD1 agrees at 8 bases. Losses at the gene ends were 9 bases for V and 1 base for J; bases not matched to a gene: 10. The CDR3 length is 15 residues. Germline V CDR1 and CDR2: MDHEN, SYDVKM. The CDR3 reads CASPTGDGRNTEAFF. As DNA, the CDR3 is TGTGCCAGTCCGACAGGGGACGGGCGGAACACTGAAGCTTTCTTT.

J is TRBJ1-3 and V is TRBV10-3; 7 nucleotides match TRBD1. The germline gives CDR1 ENHRY, CDR2 SYGVKD. This CDR3 contains 17 residues. The V and J ends lost 0 bases and 4 bases, in that order; junction bases with no gene match: 9. CDR3 bases: TGTGCCATCAGTGAGTCGGTGACAGGGATTTCAGGAAACACCATATATTTT. It is translated as CAISESVTGISGNTIYF.